The 2 T cell receptor beta chains below all came from one sample that was sequenced in a study of blood T cell repertoires in COVID-19. Measured with immunoSEQ multiplex PCR; TCRdb has only the in-frame clones, and not every one. The data contain 190,000 or so clones, around four fifths of them singletons. Sequenced sample: peripheral blood. These receptors all come from a man in his sixties with COVID-19, enrolled during active disease.

The rearrangement links TRBV7-9 to TRBJ1-6; 8 bases line up with TRBD1. CDR1 and CDR2 (germline): SEHNR, FQNEAQ (reference sequence). The CDR3 has 12 amino acids. J lost 10 bases, V lost 6 bases, and 2 bases had no gene match. The CDR3 spells CASRQGDSPLHF. Written as DNA, the CDR3 is TGTGCCAGCAGACAGGGGGACTCACCCCTCCACTTT. Looking up the rest from reference TRBV7-9 and TRBJ1-6 gives the full variable domain: DTGVSQNPRHKITKRGQNVTFRCDPISEHNRLYWYRQTLGQGPEFLTYFQNEAQLEKSRLLSDRFSAERPKGSFSTLEIQRTEQGDSAMYLCASRQGDSPLHFGNGTRLTVT.

This chain links TRBV30 with TRBJ2-3, with D possibly being TRBD2 (7 bases). V was pared by 5 bases and J by 0 bases, with 15 bases between. This CDR3 region has 15 residues. Per the germline V gene, CDR1 is GTSNPN and CDR2 is SVGIG (reference sequence). CDR3 residues: CAWAPGRGSTDTQYF. CDR3 nucleotides: TGTGCCTGGGCCCCGGGGAGGGGGAGCACAGATACGCAGTATTTT.